The next 31 T cell receptor beta chains were all read from a single sample in a study of blood T cell repertoires in COVID-19. Here immunoSEQ multiplex PCR was the method, and the copy in TCRdb shows in-frame clones only, minus some. The table has around 92,000 clones, around 84% seen once. The sequenced material came from peripheral blood. These receptors all come from a woman aged 55-69 years in a cohort sampled during active or convalescent COVID-19.

This chain uses TRBV5-1 with TRBJ1-3; D gene unclear. The CDR3 extends over 16 amino acids. Germline CDR1 is SGHRS and CDR2 is YFSETQ. The ends were cut back, 2 bases at V and 4 bases at J, with 16 bases in the middle. Written as DNA, the CDR3 is TGCGCCAGCAGCTTAGCTGACACCTGGGAGGGAAACACCATATATTTT. This encodes CASSLADTWEGNTIYF. Complete variable domain (other parts from reference TRBV5-1 and TRBJ1-3): KAGVTQTPRYLIKTRGQQVTLSCSPISGHRSVSWYQQTPGQGLQFLFEYFSETQRNKGNFPGRFSGRQFSNSRSEMNVSTLELGDSALYLCASSLADTWEGNTIYFGEGSWLTVV.

V is TRBV2 and J is TRBJ2-7; D uncertain. CDR1 SNHLY and CDR2 FYNNEI come from the germline V gene. V lost 6 bases, J lost 2 bases, and 11 bases lay in between. CDR3 length equals 13 residues. In nucleotides, the CDR3 is TGTGCCAGCAGGCGGCTAGTCGCCTACGAGCAGTACTTC. Translation: CASRRLVAYEQYF.

The chain is built from TRBV29-1 and TRBJ2-1; weak D call: TRBD1 (5 bases). Germline V gene sequence: CDR1 SQVTM, CDR2 ANQGSEA. V was trimmed by 4 bases and J by 5 bases, leaving 9 bases between them. The CDR3 has 12 residues. The CDR3 DNA reads TGCAGCGTTGTAGGGGAAGACAATGAGCAGTTCTTC. Encoded protein: CSVVGEDNEQFF.

The V gene is TRBV11-2, the J gene TRBJ1-5; no reliable D call. V was trimmed by 1 base and J by 7 bases, leaving 11 bases between them. CDR3 length: 14 amino acids. CDR1 and CDR2 from the germline V gene are SGHAT and FQNNGV. Here the CDR3 DNA reads TGTGCCAGCAGCTTAGGGAGCCCCGGGCAGCCCCAGCATTTT. Its protein product is CASSLGSPGQPQHF.

The rearrangement joins TRBV3-1 (or the pseudogene TRBV3-2) to TRBJ1-1, with D unclear. The V and J ends lost 1 base and 0 bases respectively, with 9 bases between them. This CDR3 is 15 amino acids long. Germline V gene lookup returns CDR1 LGHDT and CDR2 YNNKEL (reference sequence). The CDR3 bases are TGTGCCAGCAGCCAAGGGGCTTTGTTGAACACTGAAGCTTTCTTT. Translation: CASSQGALLNTEAFF.

The rearrangement joins TRBV9 to TRBJ1-2; a weak D match, TRBD1 (5 bases). Germline values: CDR1 SGDLS, CDR2 YYNGEE. This CDR3 comprises 15 residues. The V gene lost 0 bases and the J gene lost 2 bases, with 11 bases spanning the gap. CDR3 nucleotides: TGTGCCAGCAGCGTAGCCCCCAGGGCAAACTATGGCTACACCTTC. Protein sequence: CASSVAPRANYGYTF.

The genes are TRBV4-1 and TRBJ1-4; D gene unclear. The CDR3 extends over 15 amino acids. The germline gives CDR1 MGHRA, CDR2 YSYEKL. Trimming shortened V by 4 bases and J by 2 bases, and 11 bases separated the two germline ends. The CDR3 DNA reads as TGCGCCAGCAGCCTCGTGTTGCGCACTAATGAAAAACTGTTTTTT. It is translated as CASSLVLRTNEKLFF.

The chain joins TRBV7-9 to TRBJ2-3; 7 positions agree with TRBD1. J gave up 5 bases and V 1 base, and 12 bases lay outside the gene matches. Germline loops: CDR1 SEHNR, CDR2 FQNEAQ (reference sequence). This CDR3 has 17 amino acids. CDR3 nucleotide sequence: TGTGCCAGCAGCTTAGATAAGTGGACAGGTGATATAGATACGCAGTATTTT. This codes for CASSLDKWTGDIDTQYF. Drawing the rest from reference TRBV7-9 and TRBJ2-3, the complete variable domain is DTGVSQNPRHKITKRGQNVTFRCDPISEHNRLYWYRQTLGQGPEFLTYFQNEAQLEKSRLLSDRFSAERPKGSFSTLEIQRTEQGDSAMYLCASSLDKWTGDIDTQYFGPGTRLTVL.

The J gene is TRBJ2-2, the V gene TRBV9; D is undetermined. The germline gives CDR1 SGDLS, CDR2 YYNGEE. Trimming took 3 bases from V and 4 from J, leaving 13 bases between them. The CDR3 loop spans 15 amino acids. CDR3 residues: CASSARHQTTGELFF. Written as DNA, the CDR3 is TGTGCCAGCAGCGCCCGACACCAAACCACCGGGGAGCTGTTTTTT.

The chain combines TRBV6-5 with TRBJ1-2, with 7 bases aligning to TRBD1. V was pared by 6 bases and J by 4 bases, with 11 bases of the junction left unmatched. CDR1 and CDR2 from the germline V gene are MNHEY and SVGAGI. The CDR3 has 15 amino acids. DNA of the CDR3: TGTGCCAGCAGCCTCCGGGACAGCGGTACCTATGGCTACACCTTC. This encodes CASSLRDSGTYGYTF.

The CDR3: CSVAVGGTGGQPQHF. CDR3 DNA sequence: TGCAGCGTCGCCGTGGGGGGGACAGGGGGTCAGCCCCAGCATTTT. The chain couples TRBV29-1 to TRBJ1-5; 11 bases fit TRBD1. Germline trimming cut 6 bases from V and 6 bases from J; bases unmatched to any gene: 10. This CDR3 comprises 15 residues. Looked up from germline, CDR1 is SQVTM and CDR2 is ANQGSEA.

The chain carries TRBV5-1 and TRBJ2-3; D gene unclear. The CDR3 covers 13 residues. Germline V gene data show CDR1 as SGHRS and CDR2 as YFSETQ. V lost 6 bases and J 2 bases, leaving 10 bases between the germline ends. Written as DNA, the CDR3 is TGCGCCAGCAACCTACCTTCCACAGATACGCAGTATTTT. It is translated as CASNLPSTDTQYF.

In its sample, this clone was seen once. The rearrangement links TRBV5-6 to TRBJ2-3, with D hard to call. The CDR3 totals 13 residues. Looked up from germline, CDR1 is SGHDT and CDR2 is YYEEEE. V was trimmed by 3 bases and J by 1 base, leaving 6 bases between them. In DNA form, the CDR3 reads TGTGCCAGCAGCTCGCGGCGCACAGATACGCAGTATTTT. It codes for CASSSRRTDTQYF.

This chain links TRBV2 with TRBJ1-3; D gene unclear. This CDR3 region has 13 residues. Looked up from germline, CDR1 is SNHLY and CDR2 is FYNNEI. The V end was cut by 2 bases, the J end by 2 bases, with 4 bases between. This chain's CDR3 is CASSETAGNTIYF. In DNA form, the CDR3 reads TGTGCCAGCAGTGAAACAGCTGGAAACACCATATATTTT.

This clone appeared once. The chain couples TRBV5-1 to TRBJ2-5, with D perhaps matching TRBD1 (8 bases). This CDR3 has 14 amino acids. CDR1 is SGHRS, CDR2 YFSETQ, per germline. V was pared by 9 bases and J by 2 bases, with 17 bases between. The CDR3 nucleotides are TGCGCCACCCAGACAGGGGACTATCAAGAGACCCAGTACTTC. Its translation is CATQTGDYQETQYF.

The chain links TRBV18 to TRBJ1-2, with 7 bases that match TRBD1. V dropped 2 bases and J dropped 4; count of bases not matched to a gene: 7. Per germline, CDR1 KGHSH and CDR2 LQKENI. The CDR3 loop spans 15 amino acids. In DNA form, the CDR3 reads TGTGCCAGCTCACCATCCAACAGGGGCGGCTATGGCTACACCTTC. It encodes CASSPSNRGGYGYTF. Using reference TRBV18 and TRBJ1-2 for the parts outside the CDR3, the full variable domain is NAGVMQNPRHLVRRRGQEARLRCSPMKGHSHVYWYRQLPEEGLKFMVYLQKENIIDESGMPKERFSAEFPKEGPSILRIQQVVRGDSAAYFCASSPSNRGGYGYTFGSGTRLTVV.

The CDR3 loop is CASSFGGANVLTF. The CDR3 nucleotides read TGTGCCAGCAGCTTCGGTGGGGCCAACGTCCTGACTTTC. The V call is TRBV7-2, the J call TRBJ2-6; D remains unclear. The CDR3 is 13 amino acids. Germline loops: CDR1 SGHTA, CDR2 FQGNSA. V was shortened by 3 bases and J by 3 bases, with 3 bases between the two germline ends.

This chain uses TRBV7-2 with TRBJ1-5; D gene unclear. This CDR3 contains 16 residues. Germline CDR1 reads SGHTA; CDR2 reads FQGNSA. The ends were cut back, 2 bases at V and 1 base at J, with 12 bases in the middle. CDR3 in DNA: TGTGCCAGCAGCTTATGGGCTCCCAGGAGCAATCAGCCCCAGCATTTT. Translation gives CASSLWAPRSNQPQHF.

J is TRBJ1-3 and V is TRBV6-5; 7 bases map to TRBD1. This CDR3 comprises 15 residues. Germline V lookup: CDR1 MNHEY, CDR2 SVGAGI. V was pared by 5 bases and J by 0 bases, with 4 bases of the junction left unmatched. This CDR3 reads CASSTGTASGNTIYF. The CDR3 DNA reads as TGTGCCAGCAGTACCGGGACAGCCTCTGGAAACACCATATATTTT.

The V gene is TRBV2, the J gene TRBJ2-2; possibly TRBD1 for D (6 bases). Deletions cut 7 bases from V and 1 base from J, with 13 bases between. CDR1 is SNHLY, CDR2 FYNNEI, per germline. The CDR3 has 15 amino acids. The CDR3 DNA reads as TGTGCCAGCACCACGGGACATGGGAACACCGGGGAGCTGTTTTTT. Amino acid sequence: CASTTGHGNTGELFF. The variable domain in full, with the rest retrieved from reference TRBV2 and TRBJ2-2, is EPEVTQTPSHQVTQMGQEVILRCVPISNHLYFYWYRQILGQKVEFLVSFYNNEISEKSEIFDDQFSVERPDGSNFTLKIRSTKLEDSAMYFCASTTGHGNTGELFFGEGSRLTVL.

The chain couples TRBV6-1 to TRBJ1-2; unclear D gene. The CDR3 has 14 amino acids. Trimming stripped 2 bases from V and 10 bases from J, with 17 bases between. Germline CDR1 is MNHNS and CDR2 is SASEGT. The CDR3 spells CASSEPRRPTLYTF. Written as DNA, the CDR3 is TGTGCCAGCAGTGAACCCCGGCGGCCGACCCTCTACACCTTC.

V gene TRBV6-1 combines with J gene TRBJ2-3; 8 bases align to TRBD2. Trimming removed 2 bases from V and 2 bases from J; junction bases left unmatched: 6. This CDR3 comprises 16 residues. CDR1 is MNHNS, CDR2 SASEGT, per germline. CDR3 protein: CASSETLADLTDTQYF. In DNA form, the CDR3 reads TGTGCCAGCAGTGAAACACTAGCGGACCTCACAGATACGCAGTATTTT.

The chain couples TRBV19 to TRBJ2-2; 10 bases align to TRBD1. The trim removed 3 bases at V and 3 bases at J, leaving 4 bases unmatched. The CDR3 contains 16 residues. Germline V lookup: CDR1 LNHDA, CDR2 SQIVND (reference sequence). CDR3 DNA sequence: TGTGCCAGTAGTATGGGACAGGGGCGATACACCGGGGAGCTGTTTTTT. Translating gives CASSMGQGRYTGELFF.

The V call is TRBV4-1, the J call TRBJ2-2, with 12 bases that match TRBD2. The junction had 7 bases not matched to a gene; V was cut back by 3 bases and J by 5 bases. Per the germline V gene, CDR1 is MGHRA and CDR2 is YSYEKL. The CDR3 extends over 17 amino acids. CDR3 in amino acids: CASSHSLGTSGTGELFF. CDR3 nucleotides: TGCGCCAGCAGCCATTCCCTTGGGACTAGCGGGACCGGGGAGCTGTTTTTT.

The chain employs TRBV11-2 and TRBJ1-2; D ambiguous. Germline V gene lookup returns CDR1 SGHAT and CDR2 FQNNGV. The V end was cut by 4 bases, the J end by 8 bases, with 14 bases between. This CDR3 spans 13 amino acids. The CDR3 coding sequence is TGTGCCAGCAGCTCCCGCCTCGTGAGGGGCTACACCTTC. It encodes CASSSRLVRGYTF.

The rearrangement uses TRBV11-2 and TRBJ2-3, with 7 bases matching TRBD1. V lost 1 base to trimming and J lost 13 bases; unmatched junction nucleotides: 5. Germline values: CDR1 SGHAT, CDR2 FQNNGV. There are 12 residues in the CDR3. For the CDR3, the DNA is TGTGCCAGCAGCTTAGCACAGGGGCAGGAGTATTTT. This encodes CASSLAQGQEYF.

For the CDR3, the DNA is TGTGCCTGGAGTGCTAACCTTGAGGGCTTCCCTGAAGCTTTCTTT. This encodes CAWSANLEGFPEAFF. The V call is TRBV30, the J call TRBJ1-1; D not certain. In germline, CDR1 is GTSNPN, CDR2 SVGIG (reference sequence). Trimming shortened V by 1 base and J by 6 bases, and 18 bases separated the two germline ends. The CDR3 has 15 amino acids.

The V and J genes are TRBV20-1 and TRBJ1-1, with D perhaps matching TRBD1 (6 bases). V lost 7 bases, J lost 1 base, and 16 bases lay in between. CDR3 size: 14 residues. Germline CDR1 DFQATT, CDR2 SNEGSKA (reference sequence). The DNA of the CDR3 is TGCAGTGGTCGTGACTGGACAGCGAACACTGAAGCTTTCTTT. Translated, it gives CSGRDWTANTEAFF.

The chain employs TRBV15 and TRBJ1-1; the match to TRBD1 covers 9 bases. The length of the CDR3 is 13 residues. V gave up 1 base and J gave up 12 bases; unmatched junction bases: 6. CDR1 and CDR2 (germline): LNHNV, YYDKDF (reference sequence). CDR3 in DNA: TGTGCCACCAGCAGAGGGGGGACAGGGAGAACTTTCTTT. Translating gives CATSRGGTGRTFF.

This rearrangement joins TRBV7-8 to TRBJ1-1; 7 bases map to TRBD1. With V trimmed by 0 bases and J by 6 bases, 10 bases remained unmatched. CDR1 is SGHVS and CDR2 is FQNEAQ in the germline V gene. This CDR3 spans 16 amino acids. CDR3 sequence (DNA): TGTGCCAGCAGCTTAGCCGCAGGGGGGAATGCAGCTGAAGCTTTCTTT. Its translation: CASSLAAGGNAAEAFF. The complete variable domain, with remaining parts taken from reference TRBV7-8 and TRBJ1-1, reads GAGVSQSPRYKVAKRGQDVALRCDPISGHVSLFWYQQALGQGPEFLTYFQNEAQLDKSGLPSDRFFAERPEGSVSTLKIQRTQQEDSAVYLCASSLAAGGNAAEAFFGQGTRLTVV.

This rearrangement joins TRBV2 to TRBJ1-5, with unresolved D. Deletions cut 3 bases from V and 5 bases from J, with 5 bases between. Germline V gene data show CDR1 as SNHLY and CDR2 as FYNNEI. There are 12 residues in the CDR3. For the CDR3, the DNA is TGTGCCAGCAGTGACTACGATCAGCCCCAGCATTTT. Translated: CASSDYDQPQHF.